This T cell receptor (beta chain) emerged from a study of CD8+CD57+ T cells in acquired aplastic anemia (dated by TCRdb to 2017 to 2018). About the full investigation: DNA extracted from sorted CD4+ and CD8+ cells had a mean of roughly 3.4 ug, with a range of about 0.2 to 30 ug.

The study deep-sequenced TCR repertoires of sorted CD4+ and CD8+ blood T cells from severe aplastic anemia patients and healthy subjects. Ficoll-Paque density gradient centrifugation was used to isolate peripheral blood mononuclear cells. Before DNA extraction, CD4+ and CD8+ T cells were sorted by FACS or by magnetic beads. Genomic DNA was used as template for profiling of TCR beta VDJ combinations and CDR3 sequences. An Illumina HiSeq 2000 was the platform used for TCR repertoire sequencing. Under the source paper's analysis protocol: TRBV/TRBJ rearrangement plots, CDR3 size and DJ length profiles, and Simpson's diversity index were used to assess repertoires. The most abundant DNA sequence in the deep sequencing data was defined as the immunodominant clone. CDR3 amino acid sequences were screened for sharing across subjects and compared with published repertoires and the VDJdb database. The public reads were quality trimmed at Q25 with fastp and then assembled into clones with MiXCR by TCRdb, keeping productive beta chains. Entries are consolidated by CDR3 protein sequence, retaining the most common genes and DNA. TCRdb, not the authors, supplied the V and J calls. Recorded for this sample are around 250,000 distinct CDR3 sequences; roughly 50% of them occurred a single time. Of the sample, less than 10% falls within the top ten clones.

V is reduced by 2 bases and J by 6 bases, leaving a spacing of 8 bases between them. In the germline V gene, CDR1 corresponds to SNHLY and CDR2 to FYNNEI. From cysteine to phenylalanine, the CDR3 is 14 amino acids long. Kept here is only the CDR3 DNA, which spans 42 bases and is read in frame from base 1. Worth noting for this clonotype: Its antigen is still unknown. One base away there is no much larger clone; base qualities are not given.

The full study reports these points: Some 30 CD8+ CDR3 sequences were shared between patients and controls but appeared highly expressed in patients and within their immunodominant clones. CD8+ Simpson's diversity did not differ significantly between patients and healthy controls (P=0.060).

This receptor was obtained from a human donor with severe aplastic anemia or a healthy control (not recorded which). The specimen sequenced was sorted CD4+, CD8+, or CD8+CD57+ T cells (not recorded which) from PBMCs. The rearranged chain carries TRBV2 and TRBJ1-6; TRBD1 is a weak D gene call, 5 bases matching. The CDR3 protein sequence reads: CASSESGGNSPLHF. The DNA reads as follows: TGTGCCAGCAGTGAATCCGGGGGTAATTCACCCCTCCACTTT.